A selection of T cell receptor beta chains follows, all from one sample in a study of shared clonotypes between healthy human individuals. Here immunoSEQ multiplex PCR was the method, and the copy in TCRdb shows in-frame clones only, minus some. The sample has 1.5 million to 1.9 million clones, around 98% seen once; the top ten hold around 0.45%. Sequenced sample: naive CD4+ T cells sorted from blood. Receptor source: a man aged 25 to 40 in good health. The conserved cysteine and the conserved F or W are not part of the CDR3 here. A D gene is named only where the DNA matches it firmly.

TRBV6-1	NA	TRBJ2-7	ASSGGSPAYEQY
TRBV29-1	TRBD2	TRBJ2-3	SVGGKLAGATDTQY
TRBV29-1	TRBD1	TRBJ2-5	SVHRTGQETQY
TRBV19	TRBD1	TRBJ1-2	ASSNRQGWGYT
TRBV11-2	TRBD2	TRBJ2-1	ASSNPPLAGVYNEQF
TRBV2	TRBD1	TRBJ2-7	ASYRGYEQY
TRBV30	NA	TRBJ1-2	AWSFEGGYGYT
TRBV7-2	TRBD1	TRBJ2-7	ASSTGQGTYEQY
TRBV6-1	NA	TRBJ1-4	ASSAYQRELVEKLF
TRBV28	NA	TRBJ1-5	ASSLGGQFLNQPQH
TRBV7-2	TRBD1	TRBJ2-5	ASSLGGQGRGETQY
TRBV18	NA	TRBJ1-2	ASSPDGVGYT
TRBV6-1	NA	TRBJ2-7	ASSRREPSYEQY
TRBV7-3	TRBD2	TRBJ2-3	ASSPVGREEGDTQY
TRBV5-8	NA	TRBJ2-5	ASSLLRVGQETQY
TRBV11-2	NA	TRBJ2-3	ASSVTSRTDTQY
TRBV7-9	TRBD2	TRBJ2-3	ASSPPTSGTHNTDTQY
TRBV18	NA	TRBJ1-1	ASSPQVMNTEAF
TRBV15	NA	TRBJ1-1	ATSRDHRNTEAF
TRBV21-1	NA	TRBJ1-2	ASSTRTTRDYGYT
TRBV5-6	TRBD1	TRBJ2-7	ASSSTGTGYSYEQY
TRBV6-1	NA	TRBJ1-2	ASMERLGYGYT
TRBV18	NA	TRBJ1-5	ASSPRAGTLSNQPQH
TRBV10-3	NA	TRBJ2-2	AIGGNTGELF
TRBV20-1	NA	TRBJ2-1	SAPKRSEQF
TRBV5-6	TRBD1	TRBJ1-1	ASRKTGDTEAF
TRBV7-9	NA	TRBJ2-3	ASSLGGASTDTQY
TRBV6-1	TRBD1	TRBJ1-5	ASVAGGRGNQPQH
TRBV7-9	NA	TRBJ1-5	ASSPPGNSNQPQH
TRBV29-1	TRBD1	TRBJ2-7	SVGAPGQGLLEQY
TRBV7-9	NA	TRBJ2-5	ASSLSAGHEETQY
TRBV15	NA	TRBJ1-2	ATSAALRDGYT
TRBV5-1	NA	TRBJ2-2	ASSAPGELF
TRBV5-6	TRBD2	TRBJ2-1	ASSFRLAGGLHNEQF